This TCR beta chain derives from a study of CD8 T cells in Susac syndrome. Points on this clonotype: The antigen is undetermined.

Overall study results and limits: Susac syndrome CD4+ T cell repertoires showed no clonal expansion.

TEMRA cells were FACS-enriched, unlike CD8+ and CD4+ T cells, which were negatively isolated. With random hexamers, reverse transcription was performed on 0.5 to 1 ug of RNA. TCRdb reprocessed the immunoSEQ multiplex PCR reads with MiXCR, giving one entry per CDR3 protein. The sample includes about 180,000 distinct CDR3 sequences, roughly 94% of them seen just once. The clonotype originates from a human donor with Susac syndrome. The sample was CD4+ T cells from PBMCs.

The CDR3 nucleotides are TGTGCCAGCAGCGTAGCCGGACAGGGTACCGCCGGGGAGCTGTTTTTT. Its protein is CASSVAGQGTAGELFF. The genes are TRBV9 and TRBJ2-2; 8 bases agree with TRBD1. CDR1 is SGDLS, CDR2 YYNGEE, per germline. CDR3 size: 16 residues. Trimming removed 0 bases from V and 6 bases from J; junction bases left unmatched: 7.